A selection of T cell receptor beta chains follows, all from one sample in a study of identifying expanded T cells in peripheral blood. The assay was immunoSEQ multiplex PCR, and TCRdb's table has in-frame clones only and misses some. Seen here are 85,000 to 90,000 clones, around 87% observed once, and the top ten hold about 5.6%. Specimen: blood. Source of these receptors: a person between 18 and 75 years old in good health. CDR3s include the opening cysteine and the closing phenylalanine or tryptophan. Each record gives: V gene, clone size, J gene, D gene, CDR3 protein, CDR3 DNA. A D gene is named only where the DNA matches it firmly. Clone size is not always given. Where it is, it says once, few, many or a class for expanded clones.

>TRBV30|.|TRBJ1-2|.
CAWSIGGRNYGYTF
TGTGCCTGGAGTATCGGGGGAAGGAACTATGGCTACACCTTC
>TRBV7-9|.|TRBJ1-3|.
CASSSTTPVDF
TGTGCCAGCAGCTCTACAACTCCGGTGGATTTT
>TRBV6-5|few|TRBJ2-1|.
CASNRFEGVGNEQFF
TGTGCCAGCAATCGGTTTGAAGGGGTTGGCAATGAGCAGTTCTTC
>TRBV30|.|TRBJ1-5|.
CAWGGQSNQPQHF
TGTGCCTGGGGAGGACAGTCAAATCAGCCCCAGCATTTT
>TRBV2|.|TRBJ1-1|.
CASSPGFYTEAFF
TGTGCCAGCAGTCCTGGGTTCTACACTGAAGCTTTCTTT
>TRBV11-3|.|TRBJ2-7|.
CASSFRGEQYF
TGTGCCAGCAGCTTTCGCGGCGAGCAGTACTTC
>TRBV10-3|once|TRBJ1-1|.
CAISESSRSAFF
TGTGCCATCAGTGAGTCCTCACGGTCGGCTTTCTTT
>TRBV7-6|few|TRBJ1-5|.
CASSDQAYSNQPQHF
TGTGCCAGCAGCGACCAGGCTTATAGCAATCAGCCCCAGCATTTT
>TRBV6-1|.|TRBJ1-2|TRBD1
CASSHRTGNYGYTF
TGTGCCAGCAGCCACCGGACAGGGAACTATGGCTACACCTTC
>TRBV7-2|.|TRBJ1-3|.
CASSLQGSGNTIYF
TGTGCCAGCAGCTTACAGGGATCTGGAAACACCATATATTTT
>TRBV7-2|.|TRBJ2-1|TRBD1
CASSSAGQGDEQFF
TGTGCCAGCAGCTCAGCCGGACAGGGGGATGAGCAGTTCTTC
>TRBV5-1|.|TRBJ2-7|.
CASSPIAGGLSYEQYF
TGCGCCAGCAGCCCAATAGCAGGGGGGTTGTCCTACGAGCAGTACTTC
>TRBV7-9|.|TRBJ2-5|.
CASSLGVVAETQYF
TGTGCCAGCAGCTTAGGGGTTGTTGCGGAGACCCAGTACTTC
>TRBV11-2|once|TRBJ2-7|.
CASSLDGQLWGYEQYF
TGTGCCAGCAGCTTAGACGGTCAACTTTGGGGCTACGAGCAGTACTTC
>TRBV29-1|.|TRBJ2-7|.
CSVTRAAGSYEQYF
TGCAGCGTGACACGGGCCGCGGGATCCTACGAGCAGTACTTC
>TRBV6-5|.|TRBJ1-1|.
CASSYTSTEAFF
TGTGCCAGCAGTTACACTTCGACTGAAGCTTTCTTT
>TRBV2|.|TRBJ2-7|.
CASSESGLDEQYF
TGTGCCAGCAGTGAGTCAGGGTTGGACGAGCAGTACTTC
>TRBV5-8|.|TRBJ2-4|.
CASSLPTGTFLAKNIQYF
TGTGCCAGCAGCTTGCCAACGGGGACATTCCTAGCCAAAAACATTCAGTACTTC
>TRBV4-1|.|TRBJ2-3|TRBD2
CASSQVAGDTDTQYF
TGCGCCAGCAGCCAGGTAGCGGGGGACACAGATACGCAGTATTTT
>TRBV5-4|.|TRBJ2-7|.
CASSPDPTQYEQYF
TGTGCCAGCAGCCCGGACCCAACGCAGTACGAGCAGTACTTC
>TRBV18|.|TRBJ2-2|.
CAGTGSTGELFF
TGTGCCGGAACAGGGTCCACCGGGGAGCTGTTTTTT
>TRBV6-5|.|TRBJ2-5|.
CASSFVKKETQYF
TGTGCCAGCAGTTTCGTGAAGAAAGAGACCCAGTACTTC
>TRBV7-7|.|TRBJ2-3|.
CASSPGVGDTQYF
TGTGCCAGCAGCCCGGGGGTAGGGGATACGCAGTATTTT
>TRBV18|.|TRBJ1-5|.
CASSPPGGQPQHF
TGTGCCAGCTCACCACCGGGGGGGCAGCCCCAGCATTTT
>TRBV19|.|TRBJ2-7|TRBD1
CASRTGGTYEQYF
TGTGCCAGCCGGACAGGAGGAACCTACGAGCAGTACTTC
>TRBV2|.|TRBJ2-1|TRBD2
CASSVSLAANNEQFF
TGTGCCAGCAGTGTTTCCCTAGCGGCAAACAATGAGCAGTTCTTC
>TRBV11-2|.|TRBJ2-1|TRBD2
CASSPLGGGRLYNEQFF
TGTGCCAGCAGCCCCCTCGGGGGCGGGAGGTTGTACAATGAGCAGTTCTTC
>TRBV7-6|.|TRBJ2-5|.
CASSLTGITQETQYF
TGTGCCAGCAGCTTAACAGGGATAACTCAAGAGACCCAGTACTTC